Listed here are 18 T cell receptor beta chains from one sample, sequenced in a study of OX40 agonist ivuxolimab in advanced cancers. TCRdb keeps only in-frame clones here, not all; method: immunoSEQ multiplex PCR. This table has about 140,000 clones, approximately 90% appearing once. Source: CD4+ or CD8+ T cells sorted from blood, taken in a trial of the OX40 agonist ivuxolimab. The receptor set was obtained from an adult with an advanced solid tumor such as melanoma, head and neck, liver or kidney cancer.

This clone was seen a single time. This chain connects TRBV7-2 to TRBJ1-1; a possible D gene is TRBD1 (5 bases). Germline V gives CDR1 SGHTA, CDR2 FQGNSA. V gave up 3 bases and J gave up 0 bases, with 11 bases separating them. This CDR3 has 15 residues. This chain's CDR3 is CASSFGGVMNTEAFF. CDR3 nucleotide sequence: TGTGCCAGCAGCTTCGGGGGGGTCATGAACACTGAAGCTTTCTTT.

The rearrangement links TRBV10-3 to TRBJ2-1; either TRBD1 or TRBD2 may fit D (7 bases each). The CDR3 covers 16 residues. In germline, CDR1 is ENHRY, CDR2 SYGVKD. V lost 0 bases, J lost 2 bases, and 11 bases lay in between. The CDR3 is CAISESRGTTYNEQFF. As DNA, the CDR3 is TGTGCCATCAGTGAGTCCAGGGGGACTACCTACAATGAGCAGTTCTTC.

This clone appeared a single time. The same CDR3 is also encoded by other DNA sequences in this sample. The genes are TRBV5-1 and TRBJ1-3, with D possibly matching TRBD1 (6 bases). Germline assignment: CDR1 SGHRS and CDR2 YFSETQ. CDR3 size: 14 residues. V shed 4 bases and J shed 4 bases, with 12 bases lying between them. CDR3 amino acids: CASSPGTSGNTIYF. CDR3 nucleotides: TGCGCCAGCAGCCCCGGGACAAGCGGAAACACCATATATTTT.

The chain recombines TRBV4-1 with TRBJ2-1, with 9 bases matching TRBD1. The CDR3 loop spans 16 amino acids. Germline trimming cut 2 bases from V and 6 bases from J; bases unmatched to any gene: 8. Germline CDR1 MGHRA, CDR2 YSYEKL. This CDR3 is CASSQPGQGNRNEQFF. The DNA for the CDR3 is TGCGCCAGCAGCCAACCGGGACAGGGAAACCGCAATGAGCAGTTCTTC.

The chain is built from TRBV11-3 and TRBJ2-7, with a possible D match to TRBD2 (6 bases). The CDR3 runs to 14 residues. The germline V gene has CDR1 SGHNT and CDR2 YENEEA. V lost 3 bases, J lost 0 bases, and 9 bases lay in between. The CDR3 loop is CASSLGRNSYEQYF. In nucleotides, the CDR3 is TGTGCCAGCAGCTTGGGGAGGAACTCCTACGAGCAGTACTTC.

This sequence joins TRBV30 and TRBJ2-5; TRBD2 might be the D (5 bases). Near its end, the DNA agrees better with TRBJ2-7, so the J call may be wrong. The V gene's germline CDR1 is GTSNPN and CDR2 SVGIG (reference sequence). The CDR3 contains 15 residues. CDR3 nucleotides: TGTGCCTGGAGTGTACTAGGAGCACTTAGCTACGAGCAGTACTTC. Amino acid sequence: CAWSVLGALSYEQYF.

The chain uses TRBV7-2 and TRBJ2-5, with D uncertain. CDR3 size: 14 residues. The V gene's germline CDR1 is SGHTA and CDR2 FQGNSA. With 2 bases removed from V and 0 bases from J, the gap between germline ends came to 7 bases. CDR3: CASSLLGNQETQYF. CDR3 in DNA: TGTGCCAGCAGCTTACTAGGAAACCAAGAGACCCAGTACTTC.

The chain employs TRBV6-4 and TRBJ2-2, with no clear D. The CDR3 has 12 residues. V was cut by 5 bases and J by 5 bases, with 6 bases left in between. The germline V gene has CDR1 MRHNA and CDR2 SNTAGT. CDR3 sequence reads: CASSTNTGELFF. DNA of the CDR3: TGTGCCAGCAGTACTAATACCGGGGAGCTGTTTTTT.

This chain links TRBV28 with TRBJ1-5; 7 positions match TRBD1. CDR1 is MDHEN, CDR2 SYDVKM, per germline. V was clipped by 2 bases and J by 4 bases; unmatched bases: 5. The CDR3 is 15 amino acids. Written as DNA, the CDR3 is TGTGCCAGCAGTTTAGACAGGGCGGTGAATCAGCCCCAGCATTTT. Protein: CASSLDRAVNQPQHF.

The chain employs TRBV4-3 and TRBJ1-4; D gene unclear. CDR3 length equals 16 residues. In germline, CDR1 is LGHNA, CDR2 YSLEER. With 0 bases removed from V and 11 bases from J, the gap between germline ends came to 19 bases. CDR3 sequence: CASSQDSRPRRDKLFF. In DNA, the CDR3 is TGCGCCAGCAGCCAAGACTCGCGGCCGCGGCGTGACAAACTGTTTTTT.

The chain is built from TRBV6-1 and TRBJ2-7; possible D gene TRBD2, 7 bases. The CDR3 length is 13 residues. CDR1 MNHNS and CDR2 SASEGT come from the germline V gene. The germline V and J ends were trimmed by 8 bases and 7 bases, with 18 bases remaining between them. The CDR3, as DNA: TGTGCCAGCGAGGGGGGGACCCGAACTGAGCAGTACTTC. Residues: CASEGGTRTEQYF.

The chain joins TRBV19 to TRBJ2-3; no definite D call. V was clipped by 9 bases and J by 2 bases, with 12 bases between them. The CDR3 covers 13 residues. CDR1 and CDR2 (germline): LNHDA, SQIVND (reference sequence). CDR3 residues: CASKREPTDTQYF. In DNA, the CDR3 is TGTGCCAGCAAACGAGAACCCACAGATACGCAGTATTTT.

The V call is TRBV9, the J call TRBJ2-7, with 12 bases matching TRBD2. Germline trimming cut 5 bases from V and 7 bases from J; bases unmatched to any gene: 7. Germline-derived CDR1 and CDR2 are SGDLS and YYNGEE. The CDR3 is 14 amino acids. In nucleotides, the CDR3 is TGTGCCAGCAGTCTAGCGGGAGGGCCTGGTGAGCAGTACTTC. Protein: CASSLAGGPGEQYF.

The chain uses TRBV5-1 and TRBJ1-3; maybe TRBD1 (5 bases). V dropped 4 bases and J dropped 2 bases, with 13 bases sitting between them. Germline lookup yields CDR1 SGHRS and CDR2 YFSETQ. The CDR3 consists of 15 residues. The CDR3 is CASSVGTPAGNTIYF. The CDR3 DNA follows: TGCGCCAGCAGCGTCGGGACTCCCGCTGGAAACACCATATATTTT.

The table lists this clone with a count of one. V is TRBV27 and J is TRBJ1-3; 8 bases match TRBD1. After removal of 0 bases from V and 4 bases from J, the junction contained 2 bases not matched to a gene. The CDR3 runs 15 residues. In germline, CDR1 is MNHEY, CDR2 SMNVEV (reference sequence). The CDR3 bases are TGTGCCAGCAGTTTATCGAACAGGGGGGGAAACACCATATATTTT. Amino acid sequence: CASSLSNRGGNTIYF.

The V gene is TRBV5-8, the J gene TRBJ1-1; the D gene is possibly TRBD1 (5 bases). Trimming shortened V by 5 bases and J by 1 base, and 9 bases separated the two germline ends. This CDR3 contains 13 residues. Germline CDR1 reads SGHTS; CDR2 reads YDEGEE. CDR3 sequence: CASRRQTNTEAFF. The CDR3 bases are TGTGCCAGCAGGAGACAGACGAACACTGAAGCTTTCTTT.

This chain uses TRBV4-3 with TRBJ2-5, with 8 bases fitting TRBD2. The trim removed 1 base at V and 4 bases at J, leaving 5 bases unmatched. This CDR3 has 15 residues. Per the germline V gene, CDR1 is LGHNA and CDR2 is YSLEER. The CDR3 sequence is CASSQVLAGLETQYF. For the CDR3, the DNA is TGCGCCAGCAGCCAAGTGCTAGCGGGTTTAGAGACCCAGTACTTC.

This clone occurred a few times. This rearrangement joins TRBV5-1 to TRBJ2-1; TRBD2 is a possible D gene (7 bases). V lost 4 bases and J 8 bases, leaving 16 bases between the germline ends. Germline CDR1 is SGHRS and CDR2 is YFSETQ. This CDR3 has 14 residues. CDR3 sequence (DNA): TGCGCCAGCAGCAGGGGGGGGGCCGAGGATGAGCAGTTCTTC. It specifies CASSRGGAEDEQFF.